What follows describes a single T cell receptor beta chain. The antigen is unknown. This sample stems from a study of long-term antiretroviral therapy in people with HIV. Background on the study: Initial samples were collected about a decade before the 2015 immediate-ART recommendation.

The study, taken as a whole, reports: The repertoire was dominated at all time points by clones expanded before ART.

Trimming shortened V by 2 bases and J by 3 bases, and 11 bases separated the two germline ends. This CDR3 comprises 14 residues. Germline CDR1 reads LNHNV; CDR2 reads YYDKDF (reference sequence). Investigators performed immunoSEQ version v3.0 at survey level. In sequencing, about 35,000-55,000 T-cell genomes per sample were targeted. TCRdb keeps only in-frame clones here, not all; method: immunoSEQ multiplex PCR. The table records 42,000 or so clones, 80% to 90% of them present only once. Cryopreserved PBMC numbered roughly 1-11 million per sample before DNA extraction. This receptor was obtained from a woman between 45 and 65 years old with HIV. The V and J genes are TRBV15 and TRBJ2-7, with D tentatively TRBD1 (5 bases). The material was unsorted PBMCs, obtained 1.2 years after starting antiretroviral therapy. CDR3 protein: CATSRSSDSYEQYF. The CDR3 nucleotides are TGTGCCACCAGCAGATCATCTGACAGCTACGAGCAGTACTTC.